What follows are 14 T cell receptor beta chains derived from one specimen sequenced in a study of identical twins. TCRdb independently ran MiXCR on the 5' RACE reads; one entry per CDR3 protein. The profile shows roughly 1.6 million distinct CDR3 sequences, less than 40% of them singletons. Sequencing used cord blood. The receptor set was obtained from a newborn girl in good health.

This clonotype occurred a few times. The rearrangement links TRBV28 to TRBJ1-2; TRBD1 might be the D (6 bases). CDR1 and CDR2 from the germline V gene are MDHEN and SYDVKM. Trimming left V 7 bases short and J 3 bases short, with 9 bases between. The CDR3 loop spans 12 amino acids. CDR3 region: CASKTGYYGYTF. The DNA for the CDR3 is TGTGCCAGCAAAACAGGGTACTATGGCTACACCTTC.

About this clonotype itself: A junction boundary mismatches the germline segment, possibly from a read error. CDR3 coding DNA: TGTGCCAGCAGTGAATTTGCTGGGGCTAACGTCCTGACTTTC. Amino acid sequence: CASSEFAGANVLTF. The chain employs TRBV6-1 and TRBJ2-6; the D gene is possibly TRBD1 (5 bases). CDR3 length equals 14 residues. Germline CDR1 MNHNS, CDR2 SASEGT.

This clonotype was recorded at least ten times. The chain couples TRBV12-3 or TRBV12-4 to TRBJ1-2, with TRBD1 matching over 8 bases. With 7 bases clipped from V and 9 bases from J, the junction kept 7 bases outside the gene matches. The CDR3 runs to 12 residues. The CDR3 region has the DNA TGTGCCAGCACCCGACAGGGGTTGAGCTACACCTTC. This sequence encodes CASTRQGLSYTF.

The V gene is TRBV20-1, the J gene TRBJ2-3; D possibly matches TRBD1 or TRBD2 (6 bases each). Per the germline V gene, CDR1 is DFQATT and CDR2 is SNEGSKA (reference sequence). The CDR3 is 14 residues long. V lost 3 bases and J 5 bases, leaving 15 bases between the germline ends. The DNA of the CDR3 is TGCAGTGCTAGCCCCGGGGGCCCTGGAGATACGCAGTATTTT. Translated: CSASPGGPGDTQYF.

The V and J genes are TRBV6-6 and TRBJ2-3, with D uncertain. V was clipped by 0 bases and J by 4 bases, with 5 bases between them. Germline values: CDR1 MNHNY, CDR2 SVGAGI (reference sequence). This CDR3 region has 13 residues. The CDR3 nucleotides are TGTGCCAGCAGTTACTCTAGTCCAGATACGCAGTATTTT. This encodes CASSYSSPDTQYF.

The CDR3 DNA reads as TGCAGTGCTAGAGAGCACAATGGGAACACTGAAGCTTTCTTT. Its protein is CSAREHNGNTEAFF. The chain employs TRBV20-1 and TRBJ1-1; D is ambiguous. Germline lookup yields CDR1 DFQATT and CDR2 SNEGSKA (reference sequence). The V end lost 0 bases, the J end lost 1 base, and 9 bases lay between the germline ends. The CDR3 consists of 14 residues.

The rearrangement uses TRBV20-1 and TRBJ1-2; D remains ambiguous. This CDR3 contains 15 residues. Germline CDR1 and CDR2: DFQATT and SNEGSKA (reference sequence). V gave up 1 base and J gave up 0 bases, with 12 bases separating them. CDR3 nucleotides: TGCAGTGCTAGAGCCCCCCCAGGCTCTAACTATGGCTACACCTTC. This gives the protein CSARAPPGSNYGYTF.

This clonotype has more than one count but fewer than ten. The V gene is TRBV28, the J gene TRBJ2-4; a weak D match, TRBD1 (5 bases). The DNA end lines up better with TRBJ2-7; the J call may be wrong. From germline, CDR1 is MDHEN and CDR2 SYDVKM. The CDR3 totals 13 residues. The CDR3 DNA follows: TGTGCCAGCACCCAAAACCAGGGCCACGAGCAGTACTTC. This encodes CASTQNQGHEQYF.

This rearrangement joins TRBV7-2 to TRBJ2-3; 13 positions agree with TRBD2. Trimming removed 4 bases from V and 2 bases from J; junction bases left unmatched: 9. Germline CDR1 reads SGHTA; CDR2 reads FQGNSA. The CDR3 has 18 residues. The DNA of the CDR3 is TGTGCCAGCAGCTACATTCCCGGGACTAGCGGGATCACAGATACGCAGTATTTT. Protein sequence: CASSYIPGTSGITDTQYF.

V is TRBV12-3 or TRBV12-4 and J is TRBJ2-7, with TRBD2 matching over 10 bases. The junction had 7 bases not matched to a gene; V was cut back by 6 bases and J by 2 bases. The length of the CDR3 is 15 residues. The CDR3 here is CASRDSSGSPYEQYF. CDR3 sequence (DNA): TGTGCCAGCAGAGATTCTAGCGGGAGTCCCTACGAGCAGTACTTC.

J is TRBJ2-1 and V is TRBV6-1; D is tentatively TRBD1 or TRBD2 (5 bases each). Germline CDR1 is MNHNS and CDR2 is SASEGT. CDR3 length: 15 amino acids. V lost 4 bases, J lost 4 bases, and 14 bases lay in between. The chain's CDR3 is CASSGIRDPYNEQFF. CDR3 sequence (DNA): TGTGCCAGCAGTGGAATTCGGGACCCTTACAATGAGCAGTTCTTC.

J is TRBJ2-4 and V is TRBV4-1; tentative D call: TRBD1 (5 bases). The end of the DNA fits TRBJ2-7 better, so the J call may be wrong. Germline CDR1 and CDR2: MGHRA and YSYEKL. This CDR3 spans 12 amino acids. The chain's CDR3 is CASSQPQGEQYF. The CDR3, as DNA: TGCGCCAGCAGCCAACCGCAGGGCGAGCAGTACTTC.

This chain connects TRBV12-3 or TRBV12-4 to TRBJ2-7; 12 positions agree with TRBD2. J gave up 6 bases and V 7 bases, and 10 bases lay outside the gene matches. The CDR3 is made up of 15 amino acids. CDR3 protein: CASTIKTSGGCEQYF. Here the CDR3 DNA reads TGTGCCAGCACCATAAAAACTAGCGGGGGGTGCGAGCAGTACTTC.

This clonotype was counted only a few times. The chain carries TRBV5-1 and TRBJ2-3; 15 bases map to TRBD2. CDR3 length: 18 amino acids. Germline V lookup: CDR1 SGHRS, CDR2 YFSETQ. The V gene end was trimmed by 0 bases and the J gene end by 4 bases; junction bases not matched to a gene: 6. CDR3 loop: CASSLAGTSGGLADTQYF. The CDR3 region has the DNA TGCGCCAGCAGCTTGGCGGGGACTAGCGGGGGGCTCGCAGATACGCAGTATTTT.